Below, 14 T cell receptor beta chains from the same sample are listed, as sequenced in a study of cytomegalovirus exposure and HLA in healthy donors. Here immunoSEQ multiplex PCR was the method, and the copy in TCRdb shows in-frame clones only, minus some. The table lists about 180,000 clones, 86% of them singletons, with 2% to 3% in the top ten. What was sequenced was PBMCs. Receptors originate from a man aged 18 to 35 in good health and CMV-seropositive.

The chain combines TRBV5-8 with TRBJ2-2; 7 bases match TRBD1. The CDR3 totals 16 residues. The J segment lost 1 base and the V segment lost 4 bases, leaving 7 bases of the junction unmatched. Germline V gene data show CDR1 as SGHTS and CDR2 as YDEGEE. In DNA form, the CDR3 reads TGTGCCAGCAGCCTTGGGACAGCCCTGAACACCGGGGAGCTGTTTTTT. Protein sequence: CASSLGTALNTGELFF. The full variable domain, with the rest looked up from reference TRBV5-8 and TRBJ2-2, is EAGVTQSPTHLIKTRGQQATLRCSPISGHTSVYWYQQALGLGLQFLLWYDEGEERNRGNFPPRFSGRQFPNYSSELNVNALELEDSALYLCASSLGTALNTGELFFGEGSRLTVL.

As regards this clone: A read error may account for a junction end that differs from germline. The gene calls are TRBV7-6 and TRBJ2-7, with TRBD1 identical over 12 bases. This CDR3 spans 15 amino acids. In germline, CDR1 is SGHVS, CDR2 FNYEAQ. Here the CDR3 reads CASTLSGTGGSEQYF. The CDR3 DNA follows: TGTGCCAGCACCTTATCCGGGACAGGGGGCTCGGAGCAGTACTTC.

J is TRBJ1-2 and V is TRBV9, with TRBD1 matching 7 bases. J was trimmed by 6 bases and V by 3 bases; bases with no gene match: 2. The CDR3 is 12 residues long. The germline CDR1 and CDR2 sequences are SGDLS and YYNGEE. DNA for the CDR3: TGTGCCAGCAGCGCCGGGACAGATGGCTACACCTTC. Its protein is CASSAGTDGYTF.

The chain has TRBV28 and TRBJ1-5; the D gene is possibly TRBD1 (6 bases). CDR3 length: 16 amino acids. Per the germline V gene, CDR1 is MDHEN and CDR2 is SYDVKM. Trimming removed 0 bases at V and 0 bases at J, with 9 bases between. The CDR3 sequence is CASSLWSGASNQPQHF. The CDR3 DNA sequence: TGTGCCAGCAGTTTATGGTCAGGGGCTAGCAATCAGCCCCAGCATTTT.

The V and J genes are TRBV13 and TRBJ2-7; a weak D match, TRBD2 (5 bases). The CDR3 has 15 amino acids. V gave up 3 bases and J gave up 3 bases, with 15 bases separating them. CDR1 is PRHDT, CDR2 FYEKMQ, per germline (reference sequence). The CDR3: CASSFGLNGIYEQYF. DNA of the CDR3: TGTGCCAGCAGCTTCGGACTTAACGGGATCTACGAGCAGTACTTC.

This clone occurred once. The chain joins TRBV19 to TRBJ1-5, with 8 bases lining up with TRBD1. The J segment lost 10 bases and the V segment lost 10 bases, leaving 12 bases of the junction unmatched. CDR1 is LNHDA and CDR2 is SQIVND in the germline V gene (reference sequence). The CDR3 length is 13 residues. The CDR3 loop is CATDQQGGGPQHF. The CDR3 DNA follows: TGTGCCACCGACCAACAGGGGGGTGGACCCCAGCATTTT.

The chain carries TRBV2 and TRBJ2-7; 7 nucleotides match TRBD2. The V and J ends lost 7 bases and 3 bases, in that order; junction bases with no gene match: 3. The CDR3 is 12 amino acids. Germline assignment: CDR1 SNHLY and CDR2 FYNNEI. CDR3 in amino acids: CASTGLVYEQYF. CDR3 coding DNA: TGTGCCAGCACCGGACTAGTCTACGAGCAGTACTTC.

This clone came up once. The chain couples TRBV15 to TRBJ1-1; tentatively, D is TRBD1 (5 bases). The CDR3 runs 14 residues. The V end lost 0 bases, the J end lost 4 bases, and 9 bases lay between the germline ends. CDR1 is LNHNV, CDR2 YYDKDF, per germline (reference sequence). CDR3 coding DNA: TGTGCCACCAGCAGAGATCCAGGGATCACTGAAGCTTTCTTT. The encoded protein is CATSRDPGITEAFF.

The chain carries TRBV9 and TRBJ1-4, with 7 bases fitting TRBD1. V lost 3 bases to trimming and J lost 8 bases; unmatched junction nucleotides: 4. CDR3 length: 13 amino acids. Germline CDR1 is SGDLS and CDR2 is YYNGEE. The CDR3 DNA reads TGTGCCAGCAGCGGACAGGGTGGCGAAAAACTGTTTTTT. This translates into CASSGQGGEKLFF.

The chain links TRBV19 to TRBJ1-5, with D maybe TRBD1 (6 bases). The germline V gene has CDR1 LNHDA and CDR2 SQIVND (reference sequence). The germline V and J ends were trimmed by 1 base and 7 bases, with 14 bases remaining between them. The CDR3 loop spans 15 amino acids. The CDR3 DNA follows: TGTGCCAGTAGTATAGGCGGTGGGGGCGGACAGCCCCAGCATTTT. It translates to CASSIGGGGGQPQHF.

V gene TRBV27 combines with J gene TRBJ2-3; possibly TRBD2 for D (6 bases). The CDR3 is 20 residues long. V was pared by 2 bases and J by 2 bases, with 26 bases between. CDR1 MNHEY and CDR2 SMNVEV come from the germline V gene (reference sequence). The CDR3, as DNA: TGTGCCAGCAGTTTAAGGGTTTCGGCCAGTCGACTAGTCGACACAGATACGCAGTATTTT. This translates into CASSLRVSASRLVDTDTQYF.

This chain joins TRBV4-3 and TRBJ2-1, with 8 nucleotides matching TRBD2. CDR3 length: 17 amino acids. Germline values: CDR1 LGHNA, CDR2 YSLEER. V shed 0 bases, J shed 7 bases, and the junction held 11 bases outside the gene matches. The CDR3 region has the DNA TGCGCCAGCAGCCAAGAGGCTTTAAGCGGGAGCGAGAATGAGCAGTTCTTC. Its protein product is CASSQEALSGSENEQFF.

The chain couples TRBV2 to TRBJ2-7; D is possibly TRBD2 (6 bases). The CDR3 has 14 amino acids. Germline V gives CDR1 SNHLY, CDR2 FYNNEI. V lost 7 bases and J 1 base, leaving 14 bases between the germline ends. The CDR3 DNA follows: TGTGCCAGCAAGCGCGGGGCCGCTTCCTACGAGCAGTACTTC. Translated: CASKRGAASYEQYF. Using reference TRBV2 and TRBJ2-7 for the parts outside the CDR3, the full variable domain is EPEVTQTPSHQVTQMGQEVILRCVPISNHLYFYWYRQILGQKVEFLVSFYNNEISEKSEIFDDQFSVERPDGSNFTLKIRSTKLEDSAMYFCASKRGAASYEQYFGPGTRLTVT.

The DNA of the CDR3 is TGCGCCAGCAGCTCGAGTAACCCCGAGGGAGAGACCCAGTACTTC. Translated: CASSSSNPEGETQYF. The rearrangement joins TRBV5-1 to TRBJ2-5; weak D call: TRBD2 (5 bases). Trimming took 3 bases from V and 4 from J, leaving 16 bases between them. The V gene's germline CDR1 is SGHRS and CDR2 YFSETQ. CDR3 length equals 15 residues.